The source of this TCR beta chain is a study of blood T cells in healthy people across ages. For the second PCR, which ran for about 7 to 11 cycles, a sample-barcoded 5' primer and a J-beta primer mix were used. TCRdb re-called the 5' RACE reads with MiXCR, one entry per CDR3 protein. The sample yields over 950,000 distinct CDR3 sequences, about two fifths seen once. About this clonotype itself: Its matching antigen is unknown.

Regarding the study as a whole: Naive CD4+ cell counts and diversity both ran higher in long-lived than in aged donors.

This sequence originates from a man aged 18 to 35 in good health. The material sequenced was blood.

The CDR3 spells CASSYQARPNQPQHF. For the CDR3, the DNA is TGTGCCAGCAGTTATCAAGCCCGACCGAATCAGCCCCAGCATTTT. This chain joins TRBV6-2 or TRBV6-3 and TRBJ1-5; D is unresolved. The ends were cut back, 3 bases at V and 4 bases at J, with 13 bases in the middle. CDR1 is MNHEY and CDR2 is SVGEGT in the germline V gene. The CDR3 sequence is 15 residues long.